This T cell receptor (beta chain) was sequenced during a study of blood T cell repertoires in COVID-19. TCRdb's table, derived via immunoSEQ multiplex PCR, lists solely in-frame clones and lacks some. The sample lists about 210,000 clones; approximately 80% were seen once. CDR3 length equals 17 residues. With V trimmed by 7 bases and J by 9 bases, 14 bases remained unmatched. CDR1 and CDR2 (germline): WNHNN, SYGVQD (reference sequence). Input material: peripheral blood. The origin of this receptor is a woman over 75 with COVID-19, enrolled during active disease. The chain has TRBV10-1 and TRBJ2-1, with TRBD2 matching over 14 bases. CDR3 loop: CASILDGTSGRGCEQFF. The DNA for the CDR3 is TGCGCCAGCATCCTCGACGGGACTAGCGGGAGAGGTTGTGAGCAGTTCTTC.